This T cell receptor beta chain was identified in a study of CD8 T cells in Susac syndrome (dated by TCRdb to the late 2010s). Regarding the research as a whole: Among the Susac syndrome patients who were sequenced, clinically active disease was present in more than 5 and clinical remission was observed in about eight. At blood withdrawal, Susac syndrome patients were either therapy-naive, taking corticosteroids (in some cases with IVIg as well), or taking IVIg alone. The study used repertoire sequencing to test whether antigen drove CD8+ T cell activation and differentiation in Susac syndrome.

The CDR3 holds 15 amino acids from the cysteine to the phenylalanine. Only CDR3 DNA remains: 45 bases, in frame from the first base. CDR1 and CDR2 were assigned from the germline V gene (reference sequence) as GTSNPN and SVGIG. Trimming accounts for 3 bases at V and 5 bases at J, while the number of junction bases matched to no gene is 12. RNA was extracted with the RNeasy kit and roughly 0.45 to 1 ug was reverse transcribed using random hexamers. TCR beta CDR3 regions were amplified with the immunoSEQ multiplex PCR assay covering 54 Vbeta and 13 Jbeta segments. Bias from PCR amplification was corrected by using a synthetic template baseline for primer optimization and for computational correction. In the original analysis: Reads were assigned to V, D and J genes according to IMGT and analyzed in immunoSEQ Analyzer, with only productive sequences retained. To calculate clonality, Shannon entropy was normalized by log2 of the number of productive unique sequences and then subtracted from one. For each patient and control, public and private clones were evaluated among the 100 most prevalent clones. Clones were defined as Susac-specific if absent from the healthy and MS cohorts, from approximately 1,100 published viral clones and from other ImmuneACCESS disease sequences. The raw public reads went through TCRdb reprocessing: fastp at Q25, MiXCR clone calling, in-frame beta chains kept. Each entry is one CDR3 protein sequence, shown with its most common DNA and genes. The V and J calls shown here were made by TCRdb, not taken from the authors' results. The sample includes under 200,000 distinct CDR3 sequences, with roughly 90% observed a single time. Around 0.079% of the sample goes to the ten largest clones.

Notes on this clonotype: Its antigen is unknown. No qualities accompany the bases; no much larger clone lies one base away.

Peripheral blood CD8+ and CD4+ T cells from healthy donors, Susac syndrome patients and multiple sclerosis patients were profiled by high-throughput TCR beta sequencing. Recently defined diagnostic criteria for definite or probable disease were met by the Susac syndrome patients. Bulk CD8+ and CD4+ T cells were purified by magnetic negative isolation, whereas CD8+ TEMRA cells were enriched by FACS. Blood was collected in EDTA tubes and processed within 24 hours, with PBMCs isolated through density gradient centrifugation. PBMCs intended for TCR sequencing were cryopreserved in liquid nitrogen and were subsequently thawed in a 37 degrees C water bath. The sorted or isolated CD4+, CD8+ and CD8+ TEMRA cells had a purity of 90% or higher. What the work shows at the level of the full study, not this receptor alone: In patients with Susac syndrome, the CD4+ T cell repertoire showed no detectable clonal expansion. The TCR sequencing and HLA analysis was acknowledged to have included a relatively small number of individuals.

The sample taken for sequencing was CD4+ T cells from PBMCs. This chain joins TRBV30 to TRBJ1-2, with TRBD1 matching 7 junction bases. The sequence was collected from a human donor with Susac syndrome. The sequenced DNA is TGTGCCTGGAGCCGACAGGGCTTGGGCGCGTATGGCTACACCTTC. It translates to CAWSRQGLGAYGYTF.